This T cell receptor (beta chain) was captured by sequencing in a study of T cell responses to AZD1222 COVID-19 vaccine. On the study more broadly: Samples with a second dose at about 4 or about 12 weeks were pooled together.

V was trimmed by 3 bases and J by 2 bases, leaving 7 bases between them. Germline V gene lookup returns CDR1 SEHNR and CDR2 FQNEAQ (reference sequence). The CDR3 spans 13 residues. Repertoires were generated with immunoSEQ multiplex PCR, while TCRdb's copy carries only in-frame clones and drops some. The table records 100,000 or so clones, about nine tenths of them present only once. The source material was peripheral blood, sampled on day 0 of AZD1222 vaccination. This sequence originates from an adult in good health. The chain links TRBV7-9 to TRBJ2-5; D not resolved. CDR3 nucleotides: TGTGCCAGCAGCTTTGCCCGGCAAGAGACCCAGTACTTC. Its translation: CASSFARQETQYF.